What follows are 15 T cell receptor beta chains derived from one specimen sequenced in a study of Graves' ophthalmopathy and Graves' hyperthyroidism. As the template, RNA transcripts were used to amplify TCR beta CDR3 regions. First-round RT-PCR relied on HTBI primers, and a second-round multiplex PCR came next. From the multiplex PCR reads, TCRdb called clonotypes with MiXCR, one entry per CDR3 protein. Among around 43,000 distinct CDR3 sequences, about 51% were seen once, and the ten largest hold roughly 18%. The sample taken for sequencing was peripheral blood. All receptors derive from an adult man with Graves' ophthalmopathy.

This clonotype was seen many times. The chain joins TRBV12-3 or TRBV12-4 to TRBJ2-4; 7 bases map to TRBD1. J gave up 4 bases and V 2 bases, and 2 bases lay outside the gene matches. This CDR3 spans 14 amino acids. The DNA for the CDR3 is TGTGCCAGCAGTTTACGGGACAGAAAAAACATTCAGTACTTC. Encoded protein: CASSLRDRKNIQYF.

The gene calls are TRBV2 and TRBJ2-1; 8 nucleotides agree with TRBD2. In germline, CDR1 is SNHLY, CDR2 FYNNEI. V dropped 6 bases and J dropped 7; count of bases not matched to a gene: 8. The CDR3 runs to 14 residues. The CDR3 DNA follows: TGTGCCAGCAGCGAGGCCAGCGGGGGTAATGAGCAGTTCTTC. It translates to CASSEASGGNEQFF.

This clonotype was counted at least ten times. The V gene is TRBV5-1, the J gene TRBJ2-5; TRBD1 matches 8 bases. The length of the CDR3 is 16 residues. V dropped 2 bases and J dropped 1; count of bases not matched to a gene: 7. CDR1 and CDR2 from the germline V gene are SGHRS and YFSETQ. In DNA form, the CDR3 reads TGCGCCAGCAGCTTTTGGCGGACAGGGCCCCAAGAGACCCAGTACTTC. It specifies CASSFWRTGPQETQYF.

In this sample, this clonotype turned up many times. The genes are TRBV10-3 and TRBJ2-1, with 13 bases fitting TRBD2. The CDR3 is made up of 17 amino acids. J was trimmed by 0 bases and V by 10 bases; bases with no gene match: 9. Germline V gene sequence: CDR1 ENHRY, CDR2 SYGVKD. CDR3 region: CATATSGRISSYNEQFF. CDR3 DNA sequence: TGTGCCACCGCGACTAGCGGGAGGATTAGCTCCTACAATGAGCAGTTCTTC.

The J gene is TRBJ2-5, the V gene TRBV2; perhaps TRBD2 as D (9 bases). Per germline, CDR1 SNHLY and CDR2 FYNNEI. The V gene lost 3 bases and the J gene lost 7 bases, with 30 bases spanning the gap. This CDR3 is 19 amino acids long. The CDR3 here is CASSDEVTGGLAGYGTQYF. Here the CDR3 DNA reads TGTGCCAGCAGTGATGAAGTCACAGGGGGGCTAGCGGGATATGGGACCCAGTACTTC.

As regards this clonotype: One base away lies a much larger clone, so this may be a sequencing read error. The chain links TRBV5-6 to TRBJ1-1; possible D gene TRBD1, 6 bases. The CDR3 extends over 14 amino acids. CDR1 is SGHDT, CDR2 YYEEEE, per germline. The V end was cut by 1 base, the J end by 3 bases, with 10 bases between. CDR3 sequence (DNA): TGTGCCAGCAGCTTGTGGGGGGGCGACACTGAAGCTTTCTTT. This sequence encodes CASSLWGGDTEAFF.

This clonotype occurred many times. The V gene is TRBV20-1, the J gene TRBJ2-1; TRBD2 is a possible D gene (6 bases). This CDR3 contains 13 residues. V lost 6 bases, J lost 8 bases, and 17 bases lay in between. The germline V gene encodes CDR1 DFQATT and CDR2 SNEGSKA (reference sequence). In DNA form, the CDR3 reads TGCAGTGCAGGGACTCAGCGGGCCCATGAGCAGTTCTTC. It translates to CSAGTQRAHEQFF.

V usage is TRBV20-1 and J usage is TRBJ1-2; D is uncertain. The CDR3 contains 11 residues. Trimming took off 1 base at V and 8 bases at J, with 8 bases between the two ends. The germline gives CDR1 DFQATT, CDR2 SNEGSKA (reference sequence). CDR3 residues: CSARGGGGYTF. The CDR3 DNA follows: TGCAGTGCTAGAGGGGGTGGAGGCTACACCTTC.

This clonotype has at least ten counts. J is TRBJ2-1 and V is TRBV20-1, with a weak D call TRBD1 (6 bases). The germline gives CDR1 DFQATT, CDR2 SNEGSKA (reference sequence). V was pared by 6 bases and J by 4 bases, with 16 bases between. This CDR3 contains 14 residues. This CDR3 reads CSALRVQGYNEQFF. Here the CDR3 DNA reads TGCAGTGCCCTACGGGTACAGGGTTACAATGAGCAGTTCTTC.

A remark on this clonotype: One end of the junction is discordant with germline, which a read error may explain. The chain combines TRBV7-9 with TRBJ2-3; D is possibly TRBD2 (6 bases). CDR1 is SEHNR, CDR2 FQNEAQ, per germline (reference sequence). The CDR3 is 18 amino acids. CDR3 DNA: TGTGCCAGCAGCTTAGTAAGCGGGCCGGGAGCGCCCACAGACACGCAGTATTTT. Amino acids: CASSLVSGPGAPTDTQYF.

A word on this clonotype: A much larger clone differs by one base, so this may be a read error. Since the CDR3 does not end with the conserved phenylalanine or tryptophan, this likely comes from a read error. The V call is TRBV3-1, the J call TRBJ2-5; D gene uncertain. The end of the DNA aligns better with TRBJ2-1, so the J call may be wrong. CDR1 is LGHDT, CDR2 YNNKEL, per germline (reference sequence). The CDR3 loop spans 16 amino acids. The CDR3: CASSQVEGRAHNEQFL. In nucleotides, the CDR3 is TGTGCCAGCAGCCAAGTAGAAGGCCGAGCTCACAATGAGCAGTTCCTC.

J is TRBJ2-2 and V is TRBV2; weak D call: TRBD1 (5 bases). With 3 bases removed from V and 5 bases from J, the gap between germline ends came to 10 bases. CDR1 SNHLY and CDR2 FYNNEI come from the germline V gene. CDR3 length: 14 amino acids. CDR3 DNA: TGTGCCAGCAGTGAGCAGGGCATTACCGGGGAGCTGTTTTTT. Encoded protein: CASSEQGITGELFF.

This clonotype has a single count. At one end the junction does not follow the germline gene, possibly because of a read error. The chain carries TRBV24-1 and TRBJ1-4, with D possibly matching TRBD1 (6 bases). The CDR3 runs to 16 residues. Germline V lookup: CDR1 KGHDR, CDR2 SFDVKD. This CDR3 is CATNSTGGGFCENLFF. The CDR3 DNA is TGTGCCACCAATTCGACAGGCGGGGGATTCTGTGAAAATCTGTTTTTT.

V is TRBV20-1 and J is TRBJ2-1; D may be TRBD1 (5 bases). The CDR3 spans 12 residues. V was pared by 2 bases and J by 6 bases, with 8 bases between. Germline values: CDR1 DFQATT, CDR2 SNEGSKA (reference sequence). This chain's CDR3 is CSARQGANEQFF. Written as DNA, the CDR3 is TGCAGTGCTAGACAGGGCGCCAATGAGCAGTTCTTC.

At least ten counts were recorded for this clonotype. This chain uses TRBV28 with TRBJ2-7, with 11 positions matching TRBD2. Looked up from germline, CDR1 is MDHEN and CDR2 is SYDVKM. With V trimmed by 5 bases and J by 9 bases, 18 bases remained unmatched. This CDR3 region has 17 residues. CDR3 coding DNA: TGTGCCAGCAGTCCACCGCGGGGGGTAGCGGGAGGGCCATGGCAGTACTTC. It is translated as CASSPPRGVAGGPWQYF.